Detailed here is one T cell receptor (beta chain). Its antigen remains unidentified. This record comes from a study of a mutant IDH1 vaccine in newly diagnosed glioma. Across the study: Vaccinations were initiated 4-6 weeks following radiotherapy alone, or were given together with temozolomide cycles. Earlier care involved radiotherapy, temozolomide, or both, and the majority received both. Findings and caveats of the study: With respect to changes in top peripheral T cell clonotypes, pseudoprogression seemed unrelated.

TCRdb's table, derived via immunoSEQ multiplex PCR, lists solely in-frame clones and lacks some. The table shows about 56,000 clones, with approximately 71% occurring only once. Time point meaning: week 47, end of study. Doses of 300 ug of mutant IDH1 20-mer peptide were given with topical imiquimod. Donor tumors were new WHO grade 3 or 4 IDH1-mutant, ATRX-lost astrocytomas. Germline CDR1 and CDR2: LNHDA and SQIVND (reference sequence). There are 15 residues in the CDR3. V shed 1 base, J shed 1 base, and the junction held 0 bases outside the gene matches. The input for sequencing was PBMCs, taken from a glioma patient whose treatment included an IDH1 peptide vaccine. The rearrangement links TRBV19 to TRBJ1-5; 8 bases agree with TRBD1. The sequence derives from a man aged 45-65 years with glioma. CDR3 nucleotides: TGTGCCAGTAGTATAGGGACAGGGAGCAATCAGCCCCAGCATTTT. Its protein product is CASSIGTGSNQPQHF.